A selection of T cell receptor beta chains follows, all from one sample in a study of T cell changes during pregnancy in multiple sclerosis. The method was immunoSEQ multiplex PCR; TCRdb's version includes in-frame clones alone and lacks a portion of them. The data hold more than 50,000 clones, with 80% to 95% observed a single time. This specimen consisted of peripheral blood, obtained after pregnancy. The receptor set was obtained from a female donor in good health, enrolled as a control in a pregnancy study. The CDR3 runs from the conserved cysteine through the conserved F or W. The D gene is left open where the match is weak. A row's size may be missing; if present it is once, few, many or a size class.

TGTGCCAGCTCACTAGGTACAGACAATCAGCCCCAGCATTTT	CASSLGTDNQPQHF	TRBV18	TRBJ1-5	few	-
TGTGCCAGTAGTATTGGGGGAGGGCCCTACGAGCAGTACTTC	CASSIGGGPYEQYF	TRBV19	TRBJ2-7	-	TRBD2
TGTGCCAGCAGAACGGACAGGGGAAGGGCCTACGAGCAGTACTTC	CASRTDRGRAYEQYF	TRBV6-5	TRBJ2-7	-	TRBD1
TGTGCCAGCAGTTACCCCGGGGGAGGGAGGTCTGAAGCTTTCTTT	CASSYPGGGRSEAFF	TRBV6-5	TRBJ1-1	-	-
TGTGCCAGCAGTTTTAGCGGGGGATTATACGAGCAGTACTTC	CASSFSGGLYEQYF	TRBV28	TRBJ2-7	-	TRBD2
TGTGCCAGCAGCGGGGCTCTGGTCTATGGCTACACCTTC	CASSGALVYGYTF	TRBV7-9	TRBJ1-2	-	-
TGTGCCAGCAGGGGGCTTAGCGGGGGGGACCTCACAGATACGCAGTATTTT	CASRGLSGGDLTDTQYF	TRBV6-4	TRBJ2-3	-	TRBD2
TGTGCCAGCAGCCCCGGCGGGGGGGCTAATCAGCCCCAGCATTTT	CASSPGGGANQPQHF	TRBV6-4	TRBJ1-5	-	-
TGTGCCAGTACCCAGGTCCCCTTTAGCTCCTACAATGAGCAGTTCTTC	CASTQVPFSSYNEQFF	TRBV19	TRBJ2-1	-	-
TGTGCCCCGCCCCCAGGGCGGAGTCCAACTAATGAAAAACTGTTTTTT	CAPPPGRSPTNEKLFF	TRBV27	TRBJ1-4	-	-
TGTGCCAGCAGCTCATCGACTAGCGGGAGGGGAGAGCAGTACTTC	CASSSSTSGRGEQYF	TRBV9	TRBJ2-7	-	TRBD2
TGTGCCAGCAGCTTACGGGGGAGCTCCTACAATGAGCAGTTCTTC	CASSLRGSSYNEQFF	TRBV11-3	TRBJ2-1	-	-
TGTGCCAGCAGCCCGCGAGGAAGCGGGAGTAGGCGCACAGATACGCAGTATTTT	CASSPRGSGSRRTDTQYF	TRBV7-2	TRBJ2-3	-	TRBD2
TGTGCCAGTCGGACAGGGAACTATGGCTACACCTTC	CASRTGNYGYTF	TRBV19	TRBJ1-2	-	TRBD1
TGTGCCAGCCACAGGGGGGGGGATGAAAAACTGTTTTTT	CASHRGGDEKLFF	TRBV6-1	TRBJ1-4	-	TRBD1
TGCGCCAGCAGCTTCGAGAGCACAGATACGCAGTATTTT	CASSFESTDTQYF	TRBV5-1	TRBJ2-3	-	-
TGTGCCACCAGCAGGCCTCCTAGCGGGGAGCGGGAGACCCAGTACTTC	CATSRPPSGERETQYF	TRBV15	TRBJ2-5	-	TRBD2
TGCGCCAGCAGCTTGGATAGGGACAGCCTATATGGCTACACCTTC	CASSLDRDSLYGYTF	TRBV5-1	TRBJ1-2	-	TRBD1
TGCGCCAGCAGCCAGGGGACTACCCTCTACAATGAGCAGTTCTTC	CASSQGTTLYNEQFF	TRBV4-1	TRBJ2-1	-	TRBD2
TGTGCCACCAGCAGAGATCTGGCGGGGGCTAGTCGTGGCTACACCTTC	CATSRDLAGASRGYTF	TRBV15	TRBJ1-2	-	-
TGCGCCAGCAGCCAAGAAACAGGGCGTAACACTGAAGCTTTCTTT	CASSQETGRNTEAFF	TRBV4-3	TRBJ1-1	-	-
TGTGCCAGTAGTATAGGCCCAGGGAACTATGGCTACACCTTC	CASSIGPGNYGYTF	TRBV19	TRBJ1-2	-	-
TGTGCCAGCAGCTTAGGCAGGGGAACTGAAGCTTTCTTT	CASSLGRGTEAFF	TRBV5-4	TRBJ1-1	-	-
TGTGCCAGCAGCTCACAGGGCCTGGGTTCACCCCTCCACTTT	CASSSQGLGSPLHF	TRBV7-8	TRBJ1-6	-	-
TGCGCCAGCAGCTTGATGCAGGGGGCGGGGGAGACCCAGTACTTC	CASSLMQGAGETQYF	TRBV5-1	TRBJ2-5	-	TRBD1
TGTGCCAGCAGCTTAGAGGCCGCTAGCCGGATAGGCGAGCAGTACTTC	CASSLEAASRIGEQYF	TRBV7-2	TRBJ2-7	-	-
TGCAGCGTTGTTCGAGGGGGAGATGGCTACACCTTC	CSVVRGGDGYTF	TRBV29-1	TRBJ1-2	-	-
TGTGCCAGTAGTATGCAACACGGGGAGCTGTTTTTT	CASSMQHGELFF	TRBV19	TRBJ2-2	-	-
TGTGCCAGCAGTGACCGGGCCGGGGAGCTGTTTTTT	CASSDRAGELFF	TRBV6-4	TRBJ2-2	-	-
TGCAGCGCCGGAGGTCGAAAAGGGGAGACCCAGTACTTC	CSAGGRKGETQYF	TRBV29-1	TRBJ2-5	-	-
TGTGCCAGCAGCTACAACCTCGGACAGTCTAACTATGGCTACACCTTC	CASSYNLGQSNYGYTF	TRBV28	TRBJ1-2	-	-
TGTGCCACCAGCAGAAACAGGGACCCGAACACTGAAGCTTTCTTT	CATSRNRDPNTEAFF	TRBV15	TRBJ1-1	-	-
TGTGCCAGCACCCGGGGGTCCGGGCCTCAAGAGACCCAGTACTTC	CASTRGSGPQETQYF	TRBV5-8	TRBJ2-5	once	-
TGTGCCAGCAGTGAATATCCCGCCTGGGAGAATTCACCCCTCCACTTT	CASSEYPAWENSPLHF	TRBV25-1	TRBJ1-6	-	-
TGTGCCAGCAGCTTGGACTTTGCTGGAAACACCATATATTTT	CASSLDFAGNTIYF	TRBV7-9	TRBJ1-3	once	-
TGCGCCAGCAGCCGCGATAGCATCACAGATACGCAGTATTTT	CASSRDSITDTQYF	TRBV5-1	TRBJ2-3	-	-
TGCGCCAGCAGCCTAGCGGGAGCTAAAGATACGCAGTATTTT	CASSLAGAKDTQYF	TRBV4-1	TRBJ2-3	-	TRBD2